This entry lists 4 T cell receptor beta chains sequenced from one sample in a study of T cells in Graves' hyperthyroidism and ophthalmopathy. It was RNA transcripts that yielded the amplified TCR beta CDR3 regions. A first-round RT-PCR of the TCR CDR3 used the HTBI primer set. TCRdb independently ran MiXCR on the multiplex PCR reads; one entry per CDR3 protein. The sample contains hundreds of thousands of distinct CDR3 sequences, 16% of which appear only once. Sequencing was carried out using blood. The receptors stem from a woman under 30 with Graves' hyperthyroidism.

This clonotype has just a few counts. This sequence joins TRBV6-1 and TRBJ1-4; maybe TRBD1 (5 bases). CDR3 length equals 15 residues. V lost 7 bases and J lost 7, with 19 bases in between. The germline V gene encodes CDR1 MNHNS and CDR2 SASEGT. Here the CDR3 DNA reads TGTGCCAGCACCCACCGGGACGGATGGACTGAAAAACTGTTTTTT. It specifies CASTHRDGWTEKLFF.

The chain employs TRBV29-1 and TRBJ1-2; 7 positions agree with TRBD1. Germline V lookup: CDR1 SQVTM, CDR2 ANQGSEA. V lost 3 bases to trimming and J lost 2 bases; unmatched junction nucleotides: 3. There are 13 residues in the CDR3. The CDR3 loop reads CSVEGQRNYGYTF. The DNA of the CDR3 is TGCAGCGTTGAGGGACAGCGGAACTATGGCTACACCTTC. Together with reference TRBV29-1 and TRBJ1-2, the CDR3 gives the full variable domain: SAVISQKPSRDICQRGTSLTIQCQVDSQVTMMFWYRQQPGQSLTLIATANQGSEATYESGFVIDKFPISRPNLTFSTLTVSNMSPEDSSIYLCSVEGQRNYGYTFGSGTRLTVV.

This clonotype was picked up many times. The CDR3 spells CASSSSVLSSYEQYF. The DNA for the CDR3 is TGTGCCAGCAGTTCGTCAGTCCTGAGCTCCTACGAGCAGTACTTC. The chain is built from TRBV28 and TRBJ2-7, with D hard to call. V was trimmed by 4 bases and J by 0 bases, leaving 13 bases between them. The CDR3 spans 15 residues. Germline CDR1 and CDR2: MDHEN and SYDVKM.

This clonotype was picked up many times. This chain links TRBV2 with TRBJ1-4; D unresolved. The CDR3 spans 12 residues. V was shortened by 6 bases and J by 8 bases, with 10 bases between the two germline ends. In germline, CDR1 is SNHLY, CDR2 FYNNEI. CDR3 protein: CASRPVKEKLFF. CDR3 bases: TGTGCCAGCAGGCCAGTTAAGGAAAAACTGTTTTTT.